The 19 T cell receptor beta chains below come from one sample, sequenced in a study of T cell repertoires in cytomegalovirus infection. TCRdb called the reads again in MiXCR, with one record for every CDR3 protein. Of 740,000 or so distinct CDR3 sequences listed, approximately 34% are singletons. The sample taken for sequencing was PBMCs. Receptors originate from a human donor in good health (CMV status not recorded). Some clones in this sample may be carry-over from other donors' samples.

This chain links TRBV14 with TRBJ2-1, with 9 bases fitting TRBD2. The germline CDR1 and CDR2 sequences are SGHDN and FVKESK. V was clipped by 4 bases and J by 5 bases; unmatched bases: 6. There are 15 residues in the CDR3. The CDR3 DNA sequence: TGTGCCAGCAGCCCCCGCGGCGGGAGGGACAATGAGCAGTTCTTC. It codes for CASSPRGGRDNEQFF.

This clonotype was seen only a few times. The chain links TRBV4-2 to TRBJ1-6, with 7 positions matching TRBD1. The CDR3 is made up of 15 amino acids. V lost 0 bases, J lost 9 bases, and 5 bases stayed unmatched. CDR1 and CDR2 (germline): LGHNA, YNFKEQ. The CDR3 protein is CASSQETGVTSPLHF. Here the CDR3 DNA reads TGTGCCAGCAGCCAAGAAACAGGGGTGACTTCACCCCTCCACTTT.

This clonotype was recorded at least ten times. This rearrangement joins TRBV7-8 to TRBJ2-7, with 9 bases matching TRBD2. V was clipped by 4 bases and J by 1 base; unmatched bases: 5. The CDR3 totals 15 residues. Looked up from germline, CDR1 is SGHVS and CDR2 is FQNEAQ. Here the CDR3 DNA reads TGTGCCAGCAGCTCCGCGGGGGGGCGTTCCTACGAGCAGTACTTC. As protein: CASSSAGGRSYEQYF.

This CDR3 reads CASSSVPFLGGGYEQYF. CDR3 in DNA: TGTGCCAGCAGCTCCGTACCTTTTTTAGGGGGCGGTTACGAGCAGTACTTC. The chain is built from TRBV5-6 and TRBJ2-7, with TRBD1 matching over 7 bases. CDR1 is SGHDT, CDR2 YYEEEE, per germline. This CDR3 region has 17 residues. The ends lost 3 bases at V and 4 bases at J; junction bases unmatched: 16.

The rearrangement links TRBV11-2 to TRBJ2-5; the D gene is possibly TRBD2 (6 bases). The germline V gene has CDR1 SGHAT and CDR2 FQNNGV. V dropped 1 base and J dropped 0 bases, with 15 bases sitting between them. This CDR3 has 17 amino acids. The CDR3 nucleotides are TGTGCCAGCAGCTTAGGGGAGGCAGCCATTTACCAAGAGACCCAGTACTTC. Protein product: CASSLGEAAIYQETQYF.

This clonotype came up once. This chain connects TRBV6-5 to TRBJ1-5; no reliable D call. The CDR3 runs 14 residues. Trimming stripped 0 bases from V and 6 bases from J, with 9 bases between. Germline V gene sequence: CDR1 MNHEY, CDR2 SVGAGI. The CDR3 here is CASSYSGSSQPQHF. The CDR3 DNA follows: TGTGCCAGCAGTTACTCAGGTTCCTCTCAGCCCCAGCATTTT.

V and J are TRBV12-3 or TRBV12-4 and TRBJ2-2; TRBD2 is a possible D gene (5 bases). This CDR3 contains 15 residues. Trimming cost V 4 bases and J 1 base, with 10 bases left between them. CDR3 sequence: CASSSREGNTGELFF. DNA of the CDR3: TGTGCCAGCAGTTCCCGTGAGGGGAACACCGGGGAGCTGTTTTTT.

The chain links TRBV20-1 to TRBJ1-1; 7 positions match TRBD1. V lost 0 bases to trimming and J lost 7 bases; unmatched junction nucleotides: 14. The CDR3 runs to 16 residues. The germline V gene encodes CDR1 DFQATT and CDR2 SNEGSKA (reference sequence). CDR3 in DNA: TGCAGTGCTAGAGATCTGCCAGGGGGAGGTAGGGATGAAGCTTTCTTT. Its protein is CSARDLPGGGRDEAFF.

This clonotype turned up a few times. As DNA, the CDR3 is TGTGCCAGCAGCCCTCAGGTCCATGAGCAGTTCTTC. It encodes CASSPQVHEQFF. The chain links TRBV7-4 to TRBJ2-1; the D is unclear. This CDR3 has 12 amino acids. The germline CDR1 and CDR2 sequences are SGHVT and SQSDAQ. Between the trimmed V and J ends, which lost 5 bases and 8 bases, there was a span of 10 bases.

This chain links TRBV6-1 with TRBJ2-7; 7 nucleotides match TRBD2. Germline V gene lookup returns CDR1 MNHNS and CDR2 SASEGT. With V trimmed by 3 bases and J by 5 bases, 7 bases remained unmatched. This CDR3 region has 14 residues. The CDR3 spells CASSDAGEVDEQYF. DNA for the CDR3: TGTGCCAGCAGTGACGCGGGGGAAGTGGACGAGCAGTACTTC.

This clonotype was seen more than once but under ten times. This rearrangement joins TRBV27 to TRBJ1-5; TRBD1 might be the D (6 bases). With 1 base removed from V and 1 base from J, the gap between germline ends came to 11 bases. Germline V gene sequence: CDR1 MNHEY, CDR2 SMNVEV (reference sequence). This CDR3 comprises 16 residues. CDR3 nucleotides: TGTGCCAGCAGTTTATATAGGACAGCGAGCAATCAGCCCCAGCATTTT. Translation: CASSLYRTASNQPQHF.

This clonotype was counted a single time. This rearrangement joins TRBV12-3 or TRBV12-4 to TRBJ2-5; TRBD2 agrees at 10 bases. Unmatched junction bases numbered 10, after V lost 6 bases and J lost 9 bases. CDR3 length: 14 amino acids. The CDR3 is CASSRAGGSGAQYF. CDR3 nucleotide sequence: TGTGCCAGCAGCCGAGCGGGAGGGTCCGGGGCCCAGTACTTC.

This clonotype was observed a handful of times. The V call is TRBV6-6, the J call TRBJ2-1, with 9 bases lining up with TRBD2. The junction had 3 bases not matched to a gene; V was cut back by 0 bases and J by 6 bases. Germline CDR1 and CDR2: MNHNY and SVGAGI (reference sequence). The CDR3 runs 15 residues. The DNA of the CDR3 is TGTGCCAGCAGTTACTCTGGCGGGAGGGTCAATGAGCAGTTCTTC. It codes for CASSYSGGRVNEQFF.

The chain links TRBV6-1 to TRBJ2-7; D is ambiguous. Germline-derived CDR1 and CDR2 are MNHNS and SASEGT. CDR3 length: 15 amino acids. V shed 2 bases and J shed 6 bases, with 17 bases lying between them. CDR3 residues: CASSEPAPRQLEQYF. The CDR3 nucleotides read TGTGCCAGCAGTGAACCAGCCCCCAGGCAACTCGAGCAGTACTTC.

This clonotype was found a few times. The CDR3 DNA reads as TGTGCCAGCAGCTTTATCTTGTCCAGGGGGAACTATGGCTACACCTTC. Translation gives CASSFILSRGNYGYTF. The chain has TRBV5-6 and TRBJ1-2; 7 bases line up with TRBD1. The CDR3 is 16 residues long. Trimming at V came to 2 bases and at J to 2 bases, leaving 9 bases not matched to a gene. Germline values: CDR1 SGHDT, CDR2 YYEEEE. The entire variable domain, with the rest obtained from reference TRBV5-6 and TRBJ1-2, is as follows: DAGVTQSPTHLIKTRGQQVTLRCSPKSGHDTVSWYQQALGQGPQFIFQYYEEEERQRGNFPDRFSGHQFPNYSSELNVNALLLGDSALYLCASSFILSRGNYGYTFGSGTRLTVV.

At least ten counts were recorded for this clonotype. The chain is built from TRBV5-1 and TRBJ1-1; D is unclear. Germline-derived CDR1 and CDR2 are SGHRS and YFSETQ. Trimming removed 5 bases at V and 1 base at J, with 12 bases between. CDR3 size: 14 residues. The CDR3 protein is CASRTQTSNTEAFF. The DNA for the CDR3 is TGCGCCAGCAGGACACAGACCTCGAACACTGAAGCTTTCTTT.

The rearrangement uses TRBV18 and TRBJ2-7; 7 bases agree with TRBD2. This CDR3 is 15 amino acids long. The trim removed 3 bases at V and 3 bases at J, leaving 8 bases unmatched. Germline CDR1 is KGHSH and CDR2 is LQKENI. CDR3 loop: CASSPRGLTNYEQYF. The CDR3 DNA reads as TGTGCCAGCTCACCGAGGGGACTAACAAACTACGAGCAGTACTTC.

This clonotype has just a few counts. The chain couples TRBV27 to TRBJ1-1; the D gene is possibly TRBD1 (5 bases). Germline V gives CDR1 MNHEY, CDR2 SMNVEV (reference sequence). The CDR3 consists of 16 residues. Trimming stripped 3 bases from V and 4 bases from J, with 18 bases between. CDR3 sequence: CASSFVSGPGLTEAFF. The CDR3 region has the DNA TGTGCCAGCAGTTTTGTCAGTGGGCCGGGGCTCACTGAAGCTTTCTTT.

The chain joins TRBV5-1 to TRBJ2-5; no firm D call. The length of the CDR3 is 13 residues. Germline loops: CDR1 SGHRS, CDR2 YFSETQ. The V gene lost 1 base and the J gene lost 1 base, with 5 bases spanning the gap. This chain's CDR3 is CASSLPAQETQYF. The CDR3 nucleotides read TGCGCCAGCAGCTTGCCGGCCCAAGAGACCCAGTACTTC.